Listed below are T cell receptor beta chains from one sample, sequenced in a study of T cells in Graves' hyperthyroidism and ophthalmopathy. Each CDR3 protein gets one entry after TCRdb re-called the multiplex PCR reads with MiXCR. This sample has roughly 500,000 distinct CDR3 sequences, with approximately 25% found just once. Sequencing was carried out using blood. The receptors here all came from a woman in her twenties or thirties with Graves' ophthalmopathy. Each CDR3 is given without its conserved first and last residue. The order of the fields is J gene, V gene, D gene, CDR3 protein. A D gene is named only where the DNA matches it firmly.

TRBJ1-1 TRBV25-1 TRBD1 VSAGQLNTEAF
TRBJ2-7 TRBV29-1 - SAGTDYEQY
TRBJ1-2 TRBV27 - ASSTNRANYGYT
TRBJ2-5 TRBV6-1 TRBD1 ASTTGQGWETQY
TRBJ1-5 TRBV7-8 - ASSLRWGQGREQPQH
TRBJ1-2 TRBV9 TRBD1 ASSVADTGGYGYT
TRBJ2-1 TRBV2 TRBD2 ASSLSGGDNEQF
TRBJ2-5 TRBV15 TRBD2 ATSRAAGGQETQY
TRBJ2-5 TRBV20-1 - SARADQETQY
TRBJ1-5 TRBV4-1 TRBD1 ASSRTGVGQPQL
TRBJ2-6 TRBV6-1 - ASSLAHSGANVLT
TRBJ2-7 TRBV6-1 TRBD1 ASRRGTALLSEQY
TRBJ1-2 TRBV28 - ASSFFALGSNYGYT
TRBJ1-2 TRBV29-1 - SVERQTRLYGYT
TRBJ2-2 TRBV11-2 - ASSLEGRQVVLNTGELF
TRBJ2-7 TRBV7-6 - ASSLTVGFEQY
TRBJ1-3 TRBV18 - ASSLSAPGPGNTIY
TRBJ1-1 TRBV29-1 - SVQGLLGNTEAF
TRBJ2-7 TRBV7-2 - ASSLRHSYEQY
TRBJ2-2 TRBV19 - ASYKFGGVNTGELF
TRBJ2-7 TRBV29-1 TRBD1 SAKAGTGDTYEQY
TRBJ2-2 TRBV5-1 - ASSSGQFTGELF
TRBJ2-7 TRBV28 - ASSFPGQGPEQY
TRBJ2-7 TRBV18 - ASSPLEPYEQY
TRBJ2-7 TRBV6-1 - ASSEETTSSYEQY
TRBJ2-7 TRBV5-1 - ASRRGGLRDDEQY
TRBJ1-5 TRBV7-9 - ASSSLGWQPQH
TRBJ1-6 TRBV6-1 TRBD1 ASRVQGLGTPLH
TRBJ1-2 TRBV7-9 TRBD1 ASSPGTGMDYT
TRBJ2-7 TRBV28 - ASSVYKGTRGYEQY
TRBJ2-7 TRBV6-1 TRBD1 ASSRDRRLGQQY
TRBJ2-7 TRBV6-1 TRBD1 ASRGTGPNEQY
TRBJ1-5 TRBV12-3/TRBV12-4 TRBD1 ASSPGAGGGNQPQH
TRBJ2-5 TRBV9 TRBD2 ASSTGGVIGETQY
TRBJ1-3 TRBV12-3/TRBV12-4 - ASIPGGRSTIY
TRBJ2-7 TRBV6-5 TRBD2 ASSYRTSGSYEQY
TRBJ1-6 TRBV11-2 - ASSLGGSPLH
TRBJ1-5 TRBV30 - AGGGNRNQPQH
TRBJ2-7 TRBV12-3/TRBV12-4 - ASSSQRDHEQY
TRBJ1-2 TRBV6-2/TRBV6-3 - ASSTGQSSGYT
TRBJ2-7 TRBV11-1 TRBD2 ASSLVAAGEFYEQY
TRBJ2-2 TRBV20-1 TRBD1 SAGRGRTGELF
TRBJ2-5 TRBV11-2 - ASSLERDSQETQY
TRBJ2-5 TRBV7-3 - ASSPEGTGVPVETQY
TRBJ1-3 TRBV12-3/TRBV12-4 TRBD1 VSRDRSSGNTIY
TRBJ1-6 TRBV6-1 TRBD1 ASRRAGGSPLH
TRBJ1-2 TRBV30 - AWSVSDYYGYT
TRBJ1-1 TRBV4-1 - ASSQEGDVNTEAF
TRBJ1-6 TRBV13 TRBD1 ASSSTGRDNSPLH
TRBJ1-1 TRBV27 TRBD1 ASSLPPGTGGWKVTEAF
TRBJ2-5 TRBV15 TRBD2 ATSRSRGGAWETQY
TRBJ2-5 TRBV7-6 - ASSLGNQETQY
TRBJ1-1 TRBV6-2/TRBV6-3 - ASSYTGWGNTEAF
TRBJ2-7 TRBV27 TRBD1 ASSSQSTGANEQY
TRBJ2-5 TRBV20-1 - SASGEQKETQY
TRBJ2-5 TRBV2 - ASTGGREETQY
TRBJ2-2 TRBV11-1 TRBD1 ASSSGTGGRTGELF
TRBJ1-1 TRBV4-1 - ASSQLIGPGMNTEAF
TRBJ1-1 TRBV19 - ASTPAGTVNTEAF
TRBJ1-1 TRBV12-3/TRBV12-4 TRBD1 ASSPDRGRSNTEAF